What follows is one T cell receptor (beta chain) and its context. This clonotype was seen at least ten times. Its antigen remains unidentified. Qualities for individual bases were not recorded, and no much larger clone is one base off. Explained via the paper, the time point label denotes: longitudinal time-point 3. Unsorted PBMC libraries were generated from 2 million PBMCs stored in RNAlater at -80 °C until RNA extraction. Peripheral blood was subjected to Ficoll-Hypaque density gradient centrifugation to isolate PBMCs, which were then cryopreserved in liquid nitrogen. The entry originates in a study of neurological immune-mediated disorders (dated by TCRdb to between 2018 and 2021). Background on the whole study: Peripheral blood TCR-beta repertoires from HTLV-I-associated myelopathy (HAM/TSP) patients, multiple sclerosis patients and healthy controls were compared by UMI-based sequencing. Longitudinal samples, technical triplicates and paired sorted CD4+ and CD8+ T-cell subsets, alongside PBMC samples, were included among the roughly 100 TCR-beta libraries. The cohort comprised 60 to 75 subjects: 15 or so HAM/TSP patients, approximately 34 multiple sclerosis patients and around 20 healthy controls. Longitudinal HAM/TSP and healthy donors were sampled at 3 time-points each (about 3-45 month intervals).

To synthesize cDNA, template-switch 5'RACE was performed with a primer carrying a 10-nucleotide random unique molecular identifier so that each TCR transcript was tagged. Every sequencing run covered 15-18 subjects and yielded more than 180 million TCR-beta sequences. The RNeasy kit was used for extraction of total RNA. Using the KAPA Real-time Library Amplification kit, TCR-beta VDJ regions were amplified with primers for the TCR constant region and the 5'RACE anchor. A first PCR added sample indexes and Illumina adaptors, and a second PCR then raised library yield. After Ampure bead purification, the roughly 650 bp TCR product was size-selected on a 2% E-gel SizeSelection system. Before pooling, library quality was checked on a Bioanalyzer, concentration was measured with Qubit, and libraries were quantified with the Kapa Library Quantification kit. An Illumina HiSeq 2500 was used to sequence the libraries paired-end at 2 x 150 bp. To increase sequence diversity, about 25-31% phiX was spiked into each library pool. Per the source publication's procedure: Quality-filtered reads were processed with the UMI-based MiGEC pipeline, and over 90% of raw TCR sequences were removed by the MiGEC pipeline during error correction. VDJ genes were aligned to IMGT germline references, and clonotypes were defined by unique CDR3 amino acid sequence plus V-J genes. Clonal expansion, Shannon diversity, and CDR3 relatedness (CalcPairwiseDistances, ClusterSamples) were evaluated with VDJtools, and phylogenetic trees were built with CLCbio workbench. Expanded clones were defined as having at least 8 unique UMIs, based on coefficient-of-variation modelling across technical triplicates. TCRdb trimmed public reads at Q25 via fastp, called clones via MiXCR and kept in-frame beta chains. Every distinct CDR3 protein forms one entry, paired with its most common genes and DNA. It is TCRdb's table, rather than the study itself, that gives the V and J calls and clone size. This sample holds roughly 49,000 distinct CDR3 sequences; roughly 13% were observed only once. The top ten clonotypes cover roughly 10% of the sample.

The full study reports these points: The highest TCR clonal expansion was observed in HAM/TSP patients, whereas the lowest was observed in MS patients, even when compared with healthy controls. No identical CDR3 amino acid sequences were found to be shared among expanded clones across subjects, suggesting that TCR-beta repertoires were private in all groups.

The CDR3 spans 15 residues, from the cysteine through the phenylalanine. The retained sequence is limited to the CDR3, 45 bases, with the frame set at the first base. Looking up the germline V gene yields CDR1 MDHEN and CDR2 SYDVKM. The junction shows trimming of 7 bases on V and 5 bases on J, plus 19 bases between the germline ends. Sequencing was carried out using PBMCs. Recombination linked TRBV28 to TRBJ2-3; TRBD2 might be the D gene, on 7 matching bases. The TCR originated in a male donor with HTLV-1-associated myelopathy (HAM/TSP). This receptor has the CDR3 CASTIGGAQGDTQYF. The DNA is as follows: TGTGCCAGCACAATAGGGGGGGCGCAGGGAGATACGCAGTATTTT.